One and the same sample provided the 30 T cell receptor beta chains below, sequenced in a study of blood T cell repertoires in COVID-19. TCRdb keeps only in-frame clones here, not all; method: immunoSEQ multiplex PCR. The sample records about 400,000 clones, roughly nine tenths being singletons. The material sequenced was peripheral blood. These receptors all come from a man aged 35 to 55 with acute or convalescent COVID-19.

The V gene is TRBV6-2 or TRBV6-3, the J gene TRBJ1-2; the D gene is possibly TRBD1 (5 bases). Germline CDR1 MNHEY, CDR2 SVGEGT. This CDR3 is built from 13 residues. V lost 2 bases and J 8 bases, leaving 12 bases between the germline ends. CDR3 region: CASSYTGLRGYTF. The CDR3 DNA reads TGTGCCAGCAGTTACACAGGCTTGCGCGGCTACACCTTC.

V gene TRBV6-6 combines with J gene TRBJ2-7, with 8 bases aligning to TRBD1. CDR3 size: 15 residues. Germline-derived CDR1 and CDR2 are MNHNY and SVGAGI (reference sequence). The V segment lost 2 bases and the J segment 2 bases; nucleotides outside the gene matches: 5. The CDR3 DNA reads TGTGCCAGCAGTTACCCCGGACAGGGAGCCTACGAGCAGTACTTC. It translates to CASSYPGQGAYEQYF.

The chain links TRBV18 to TRBJ2-7; a weak D match, TRBD2 (6 bases). The CDR3 runs 15 residues. Germline CDR1 is KGHSH and CDR2 is LQKENI. V dropped 6 bases and J dropped 0 bases, with 15 bases sitting between them. CDR3 nucleotide sequence: TGTGCCAGCTCTCAGGGACTGCAGAGCTCCTACGAGCAGTACTTC. Protein: CASSQGLQSSYEQYF.

The chain carries TRBV5-4 and TRBJ2-7; D might be TRBD2 (6 bases). V was clipped by 6 bases and J by 4 bases, with 17 bases between them. The CDR3 is made up of 14 amino acids. CDR1 SGHNT and CDR2 YYREEE come from the germline V gene (reference sequence). The CDR3 nucleotides are TGTGCCAGCACAACCGGGGGAGCCAGATACGAGCAGTACTTC. Encoded protein: CASTTGGARYEQYF. The full variable domain, completed using reference TRBV5-4 and TRBJ2-7, is ETGVTQSPTHLIKTRGQQVTLRCSSQSGHNTVSWYQQALGQGPQFIFQYYREEENGRGNFPPRFSGLQFPNYSSELNVNALELDDSALYLCASTTGGARYEQYFGPGTRLTVT.

Remarks on this clone: The junction does not match germline at one end; this may be a read error. CDR3 DNA: TGTGCCAGCAGCGTAGAAGAGAGGGGGAGACTACGCTTT. It is translated as CASSVEERGRLRF. The gene calls are TRBV9 and TRBJ1-6, with D possibly TRBD1 on 6 matching bases. This CDR3 region has 13 residues. Germline CDR1 SGDLS, CDR2 YYNGEE.

The V and J genes are TRBV7-9 and TRBJ2-7; 9 positions match TRBD1. The CDR3 covers 14 residues. CDR1 and CDR2 (germline): SEHNR, FQNEAQ (reference sequence). The V and J ends lost 4 bases and 4 bases, in that order; junction bases with no gene match: 5. CDR3 sequence (DNA): TGTGCCAGCAGCTCGACAGGGGGGCTTTACGAGCAGTACTTC. It specifies CASSSTGGLYEQYF.

This clone showed up just once. The chain recombines TRBV20-1 with TRBJ1-1; 9 bases align to TRBD1. The V and J ends lost 3 bases and 3 bases, in that order; junction bases with no gene match: 5. This CDR3 contains 14 residues. CDR1 is DFQATT and CDR2 is SNEGSKA in the germline V gene (reference sequence). CDR3 DNA: TGCAGTGCTAGTCCGACAGGGGGTTACACTGAAGCTTTCTTT. This translates into CSASPTGGYTEAFF.

In this sample, this clone turned up a few times. V usage is TRBV6-5 and J usage is TRBJ1-2, with D possibly matching TRBD1 (6 bases). CDR1 MNHEY and CDR2 SVGAGI come from the germline V gene. Trimming stripped 2 bases from V and 4 bases from J, with 14 bases between. The CDR3 totals 15 residues. The CDR3 sequence: CASSYGGGGSYGYTF. The DNA for the CDR3 is TGTGCCAGCAGTTACGGTGGGGGGGGCAGCTATGGCTACACCTTC.

The J gene is TRBJ2-7, the V gene TRBV9; 10 nucleotides agree with TRBD2. Losses at the gene ends were 2 bases for V and 4 bases for J; bases not matched to a gene: 6. CDR3 size: 15 residues. Germline V CDR1 and CDR2: SGDLS, YYNGEE. CDR3 nucleotides: TGTGCCAGCAGCGTCCAAGCGGGAGGGCCTTACGAGCAGTACTTC. This sequence encodes CASSVQAGGPYEQYF.

The rearrangement joins TRBV18 to TRBJ1-6, with TRBD1 matching 8 bases. The CDR3 contains 16 residues. Germline CDR1 is KGHSH and CDR2 is LQKENI. The junction had 5 bases not matched to a gene; V was cut back by 3 bases and J by 4 bases. The CDR3 is CASSPGQGTYNSPLHF. CDR3 coding DNA: TGTGCCAGCTCACCCGGACAGGGAACGTATAATTCACCCCTCCACTTT.

The V gene is TRBV6-5, the J gene TRBJ2-7, with 7 bases matching TRBD1. CDR3 length: 15 residues. The germline V gene encodes CDR1 MNHEY and CDR2 SVGAGI. V trimming: 7 bases; J trimming: 6 bases; junction bases outside the gene matches: 15. Here the CDR3 reads CASTDGAGGVSEQYF. In nucleotides, the CDR3 is TGTGCCAGCACAGACGGGGCAGGGGGAGTCTCCGAGCAGTACTTC.

This clone was detected a few times. J is TRBJ1-1 and V is TRBV7-9; tentatively, D is TRBD1 (5 bases). V lost 4 bases and J lost 3, with 9 bases in between. CDR1 is SEHNR, CDR2 FQNEAQ, per germline (reference sequence). CDR3 size: 13 residues. This chain's CDR3 is CASSYQTDTEAFF. The CDR3 DNA reads TGTGCCAGCAGCTATCAGACAGACACTGAAGCTTTCTTT.

This clone was counted between two and nine times. The chain links TRBV6-1 to TRBJ1-5, with D unclear. Per germline, CDR1 MNHNS and CDR2 SASEGT. V was clipped by 2 bases and J by 2 bases, with 10 bases between them. The CDR3 runs to 15 residues. The CDR3 here is CASSEYGGRNQPQHF. DNA of the CDR3: TGTGCCAGCAGTGAATACGGAGGTCGCAATCAGCCCCAGCATTTT.

The rearrangement uses TRBV6-5 and TRBJ1-2, with no clear D. CDR3 length: 15 amino acids. The germline V gene encodes CDR1 MNHEY and CDR2 SVGAGI. V dropped 6 bases and J dropped 4 bases, with 18 bases sitting between them. The CDR3 protein is CASRTTPEVRYGYTF. DNA of the CDR3: TGTGCCAGCAGAACTACCCCGGAGGTACGCTATGGCTACACCTTC.

The chain employs TRBV6-5 and TRBJ2-7, with 9 bases matching TRBD2. The CDR3 extends over 14 amino acids. Germline-derived CDR1 and CDR2 are MNHEY and SVGAGI. J gave up 1 base and V 5 bases, and 3 bases lay outside the gene matches. CDR3 DNA: TGTGCCAGCAGTCCGCTAGCGGGGTCCTACGAGCAGTACTTC. Translation gives CASSPLAGSYEQYF.

This sequence joins TRBV6-2 or TRBV6-3 and TRBJ1-4; a weak D match, TRBD1 (6 bases). V was cut by 2 bases and J by 7 bases, with 17 bases left in between. The germline V gene encodes CDR1 MNHEY and CDR2 SVGEGT. The CDR3 extends over 16 amino acids. The chain's CDR3 is CASSYGLGGGSEKLFF. CDR3 nucleotide sequence: TGTGCCAGCAGTTACGGGTTGGGAGGGGGTAGTGAAAAACTGTTTTTT.

The CDR3 region is CASSLPQDRLDEKLFF. For the CDR3, the DNA is TGTGCCAGCAGCCTACCTCAGGACAGGCTAGATGAAAAACTGTTTTTT. The rearrangement uses TRBV7-9 and TRBJ1-4; 7 bases align to TRBD1. The CDR3 is 16 amino acids. CDR1 is SEHNR and CDR2 is FQNEAQ in the germline V gene (reference sequence). The junction had 12 bases not matched to a gene; V was cut back by 5 bases and J by 6 bases.

V and J are TRBV27 and TRBJ2-4; 8 positions match TRBD2. From germline, CDR1 is MNHEY and CDR2 SMNVEV (reference sequence). There are 12 residues in the CDR3. Here the CDR3 reads CVSGGTKNIQYF. The CDR3 DNA is TGTGTCTCGGGAGGGACCAAAAACATTCAGTACTTC.

The chain uses TRBV18 and TRBJ2-1; 7 bases map to TRBD1. V lost 2 bases to trimming and J lost 8 bases; unmatched junction nucleotides: 9. Germline assignment: CDR1 KGHSH and CDR2 LQKENI. CDR3 length equals 15 residues. The CDR3 loop is CASSPRGLESDEQFF. CDR3 nucleotides: TGTGCCAGCTCACCAAGGGGGCTAGAAAGCGATGAGCAGTTCTTC.

V usage is TRBV18 and J usage is TRBJ2-1; 8 nucleotides line up with TRBD2. The CDR3 covers 15 residues. V lost 9 bases and J lost 2; bases outside the gene matches: 9. Germline-derived CDR1 and CDR2 are KGHSH and LQKENI. CDR3 in amino acids: CASSPGTRPYNEQFF. CDR3 nucleotides: TGTGCCAGTTCCCCTGGGACTAGACCCTACAATGAGCAGTTCTTC.

About this clone itself: At the DNA level, this CDR3 is encoded by other sequences in the same sample as well. This chain connects TRBV27 to TRBJ2-1; no firm D call. This CDR3 has 11 residues. Germline V gene lookup returns CDR1 MNHEY and CDR2 SMNVEV (reference sequence). The ends were cut back, 5 bases at V and 4 bases at J, with 3 bases in the middle. The CDR3 DNA sequence: TGTGCCAGCAGTCTTTACAATGAGCAGTTCTTC. Amino acid sequence: CASSLYNEQFF.

The gene calls are TRBV5-1 and TRBJ2-7; D might be TRBD2 (5 bases). The length of the CDR3 is 14 residues. Germline-derived CDR1 and CDR2 are SGHRS and YFSETQ. V was pared by 4 bases and J by 6 bases, with 17 bases between. CDR3 bases: TGCGCCAGCAGCCAACGGGCCGGGATAATCGAGCAGTACTTC. Residues: CASSQRAGIIEQYF.

The chain has TRBV5-1 and TRBJ1-2; TRBD1 matches at 8 bases. Per germline, CDR1 SGHRS and CDR2 YFSETQ. The CDR3 spans 19 residues. V lost 0 bases, J lost 5 bases, and 18 bases stayed unmatched. The CDR3 sequence is CASSLAPEHGTGGEYGYTF. The CDR3, as DNA: TGCGCCAGCAGCTTGGCCCCAGAGCACGGAACAGGGGGAGAATATGGCTACACCTTC.

The V gene is TRBV9, the J gene TRBJ2-4; 7 bases are a match to TRBD2. The V segment lost 0 bases and the J segment 2 bases; nucleotides outside the gene matches: 11. Germline CDR1 is SGDLS and CDR2 is YYNGEE. CDR3 length: 18 amino acids. CDR3 coding DNA: TGTGCCAGCAGCGTAGTGTCGGGAGGACGAATATCCAAAAACATTCAGTACTTC. It codes for CASSVVSGGRISKNIQYF. The whole variable domain, filled in from reference TRBV9 and TRBJ2-4, reads DSGVTQTPKHLITATGQRVTLRCSPRSGDLSVYWYQQSLDQGLQFLIQYYNGEERAKGNILERFSAQQFPDLHSELNLSSLELGDSALYFCASSVVSGGRISKNIQYFGAGTRLSVL.

The chain couples TRBV6-1 to TRBJ2-7; D call uncertain. V shed 2 bases and J shed 0 bases, with 8 bases lying between them. The germline V gene encodes CDR1 MNHNS and CDR2 SASEGT. CDR3 length: 14 amino acids. The chain's CDR3 is CASSEFEVSYEQYF. The CDR3 DNA is TGTGCCAGCAGTGAATTTGAGGTCTCCTACGAGCAGTACTTC.

The rearrangement uses TRBV5-4 and TRBJ2-7; 8 bases match TRBD1. The junction had 7 bases not matched to a gene; V was cut back by 8 bases and J by 0 bases. Germline CDR1 and CDR2: SGHNT and YYREEE (reference sequence). The CDR3 extends over 14 amino acids. The CDR3 sequence: CASTQGANSYEQYF. The DNA of the CDR3 is TGTGCCAGTACTCAGGGGGCAAACTCCTACGAGCAGTACTTC. Drawing the rest from reference TRBV5-4 and TRBJ2-7, the complete variable domain is ETGVTQSPTHLIKTRGQQVTLRCSSQSGHNTVSWYQQALGQGPQFIFQYYREEENGRGNFPPRFSGLQFPNYSSELNVNALELDDSALYLCASTQGANSYEQYFGPGTRLTVT.

This clone was picked up a small number of times. V is TRBV6-4 and J is TRBJ2-2; TRBD2 matches at 7 bases. The V and J ends lost 2 bases and 3 bases, in that order; junction bases with no gene match: 0. The germline gives CDR1 MRHNA, CDR2 SNTAGT. This CDR3 spans 14 amino acids. The CDR3 is CASSDGRDTGELFF. DNA for the CDR3: TGTGCCAGCAGTGACGGGAGGGACACCGGGGAGCTGTTTTTT.

This chain connects TRBV18 to TRBJ1-4, with TRBD1 identical over 10 bases. Germline V CDR1 and CDR2: KGHSH, LQKENI. The CDR3 is 13 amino acids. Trimming removed 3 bases from V and 13 bases from J; junction bases left unmatched: 5. CDR3 sequence: CASSPSDRGGLFF. The CDR3 nucleotides are TGTGCCAGCTCACCTTCGGACAGGGGGGGACTGTTTTTT.

The rearrangement joins TRBV11-2 to TRBJ1-3; the D is unclear. This CDR3 spans 14 amino acids. The V and J ends lost 2 bases and 4 bases respectively, with 9 bases between them. Germline-derived CDR1 and CDR2 are SGHAT and FQNNGV. This chain's CDR3 is CASSLSPGGNTIYF. CDR3 bases: TGTGCCAGCAGCTTATCCCCAGGCGGAAACACCATATATTTT.

This clone has a single count. The chain is built from TRBV2 and TRBJ1-1; D gene ambiguous. Per the germline V gene, CDR1 is SNHLY and CDR2 is FYNNEI. V was shortened by 4 bases and J by 5 bases, with 5 bases between the two germline ends. This CDR3 comprises 11 residues. CDR3 sequence: CASSVITEAFF. The CDR3 DNA sequence: TGTGCCAGCAGTGTAATTACTGAAGCTTTCTTT.